Below are 2 T cell receptor beta chains sequenced from a single sample in a study of beta chain features in type 1 diabetes. General study findings and limits: Shorter TCRB CDR3s, moderately but significantly so, marked every one of the four CD4+ subsets in Type 1 diabetes patients.

cDNA synthesis used the whole RNA isolate, giving expressed TCRB sequences. The repertoire was sequenced with immunoSEQ multiplex PCR; TCRdb's copy has only in-frame clones and lacks some. The repertoire includes more than 300,000 clones, roughly 13% of them detected once, and 0.0095% to 0.012% sits in the top ten. These receptors are not linked to any known antigen. Sequenced: naive CD4+ T cells from blood. All receptors come from a woman younger than 30 with type 1 diabetes.

In this sample, this clone turned up a few times. The genes are TRBV6-5 and TRBJ1-1; a weak D match, TRBD1 (5 bases). The CDR3 runs 15 residues. The germline gives CDR1 MNHEY, CDR2 SVGAGI. Trimming took off 8 bases at V and 0 bases at J, with 16 bases between the two ends. CDR3 sequence reads: CASGWGGTLNTEAFF. The CDR3 nucleotides read TGTGCCAGCGGCTGGGGCGGAACATTGAACACTGAAGCTTTCTTT.

This clone was detected a few times. CDR3 amino acids: CSVGQLHSGANVLTF. CDR3 DNA sequence: TGCAGCGTGGGACAGTTGCACTCTGGGGCCAACGTCCTGACTTTC. The J gene is TRBJ2-6, the V gene TRBV29-1; 7 bases match TRBD1. CDR3 length: 15 amino acids. Trimming at V came to 6 bases and at J to 0 bases, leaving 5 bases not matched to a gene. CDR1 is SQVTM, CDR2 ANQGSEA, per germline.